This TCR beta chain was sequenced for a study of radiotherapy plus CTLA-4 blockade in lung cancer. Study-level results: After treatment with radiotherapy plus ipilimumab, TCR clones that came from the tumor expanded in blood.

TCRdb's table, derived via immunoSEQ multiplex PCR, lists solely in-frame clones and lacks some. The data show about 88,000 clones, around 72% seen once. About this clone itself: What it binds is not known.

The specimen comprised peripheral blood, sampled from a patient treated with radiotherapy plus ipilimumab. The sequence was obtained from a human donor with non-small cell lung cancer that progressed on radiotherapy plus ipilimumab.

CDR3 nucleotides: TGTGCCAGCAGCGGCTACAGGGGGCGCGAATCAGGTACAGATACGCAGTATTTT. Translated, it gives CASSGYRGRESGTDTQYF. The genes are TRBV13 and TRBJ2-3; 9 nucleotides line up with TRBD1. The length of the CDR3 is 18 residues. V lost 5 bases, J lost 3 bases, and 15 bases stayed unmatched. Germline CDR1 and CDR2: PRHDT and FYEKMQ (reference sequence).